Detailed here is one T cell receptor (beta chain). Its antigen is not known. Produced via immunoSEQ multiplex PCR; TCRdb's table is partial and in-frame only. The repertoire holds some 100,000 clones, around 97% seen once, with under 0.04% in the top ten. The germline V gene has CDR1 SEHNR and CDR2 FQNEAQ (reference sequence). V was trimmed by 5 bases and J by 0 bases, leaving 13 bases between them. This CDR3 is built from 16 residues. The sample originates from a study of siplizumab effects on memory and regulatory T cells. General observations from the study: Proliferating siplizumab-cultured Tregs lacked confirmed suppressive function. Significant reduction of alloreactive sequences traceable to unstimulated CD4+ memory cells was observed with siplizumab.

The source of this sequence is a human donor in good health. The chain carries TRBV7-9 and TRBJ2-2, with a tentative D call TRBD1 (5 bases). The sample consisted of naive CD4+ T cells sorted from blood. CDR3 DNA sequence: TGTGCCAGCAGCGAGTGGGGCAGGACGAACACCGGGGAGCTGTTTTTT. It is translated as CASSEWGRTNTGELFF.